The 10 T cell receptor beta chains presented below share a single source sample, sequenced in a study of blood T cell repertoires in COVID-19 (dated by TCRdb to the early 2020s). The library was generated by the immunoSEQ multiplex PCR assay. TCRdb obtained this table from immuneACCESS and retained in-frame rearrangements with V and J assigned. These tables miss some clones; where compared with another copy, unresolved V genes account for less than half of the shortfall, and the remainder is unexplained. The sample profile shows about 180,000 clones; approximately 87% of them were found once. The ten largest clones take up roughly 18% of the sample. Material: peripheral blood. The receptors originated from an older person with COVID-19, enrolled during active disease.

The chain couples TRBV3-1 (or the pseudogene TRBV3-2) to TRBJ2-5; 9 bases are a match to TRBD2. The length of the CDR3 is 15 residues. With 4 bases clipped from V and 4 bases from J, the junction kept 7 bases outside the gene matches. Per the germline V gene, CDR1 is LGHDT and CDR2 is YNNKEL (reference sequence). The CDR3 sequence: CASSPLGLAGETQYF. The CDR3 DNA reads TGTGCCAGCAGCCCCCTGGGACTAGCAGGAGAGACCCAGTACTTC.

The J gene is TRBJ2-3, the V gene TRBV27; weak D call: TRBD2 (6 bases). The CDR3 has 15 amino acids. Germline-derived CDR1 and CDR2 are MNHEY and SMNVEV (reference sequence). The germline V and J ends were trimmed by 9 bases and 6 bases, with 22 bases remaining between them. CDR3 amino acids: CASFPLGGERDTQYF. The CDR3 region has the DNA TGTGCCAGTTTCCCCCTAGGCGGGGAGAGGGATACGCAGTATTTT.

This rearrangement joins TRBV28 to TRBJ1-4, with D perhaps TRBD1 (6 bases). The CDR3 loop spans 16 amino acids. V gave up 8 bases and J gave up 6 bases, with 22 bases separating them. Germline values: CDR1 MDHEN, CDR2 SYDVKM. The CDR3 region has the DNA TGTGCCAGCGCCGATAGTGGGGCAGGGGAGCATGAAAAACTGTTTTTT. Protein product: CASADSGAGEHEKLFF.

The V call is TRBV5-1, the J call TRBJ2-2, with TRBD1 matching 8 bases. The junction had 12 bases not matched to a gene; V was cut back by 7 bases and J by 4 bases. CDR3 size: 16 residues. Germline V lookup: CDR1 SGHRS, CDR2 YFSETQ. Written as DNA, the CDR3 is TGCGCCAGCCAAAGGTCGGCAGGGGGCAGCACCGGGGAGCTGTTTTTT. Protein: CASQRSAGGSTGELFF.

CDR3 in amino acids: CASRTGEGYTF. CDR3 coding DNA: TGTGCCAGCAGAACAGGGGAAGGCTACACCTTC. This sequence joins TRBV6-6 and TRBJ1-2, with 7 bases lining up with TRBD1. CDR3 size: 11 residues. Germline values: CDR1 MNHNY, CDR2 SVGAGI (reference sequence). V lost 6 bases, J lost 8 bases, and 3 bases stayed unmatched.

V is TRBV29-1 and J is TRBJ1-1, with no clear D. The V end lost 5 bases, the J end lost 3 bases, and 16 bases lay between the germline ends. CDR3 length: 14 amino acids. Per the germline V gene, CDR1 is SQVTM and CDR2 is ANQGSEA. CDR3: CSVQKQVDYTEAFF. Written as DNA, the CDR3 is TGCAGCGTTCAAAAACAAGTGGACTACACTGAAGCTTTCTTT.

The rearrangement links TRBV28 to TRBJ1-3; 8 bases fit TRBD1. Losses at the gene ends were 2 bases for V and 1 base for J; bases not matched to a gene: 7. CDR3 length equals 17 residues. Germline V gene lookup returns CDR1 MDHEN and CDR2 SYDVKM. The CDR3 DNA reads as TGTGCCAGCAGTTTAGCAGGCCAGGGGGCGTCTGGAAACACCATATATTTT. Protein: CASSLAGQGASGNTIYF.

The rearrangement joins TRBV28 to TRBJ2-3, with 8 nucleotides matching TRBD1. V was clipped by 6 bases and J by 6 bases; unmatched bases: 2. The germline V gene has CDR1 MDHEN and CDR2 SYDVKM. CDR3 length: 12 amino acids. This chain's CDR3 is CASSTGGDTQYF. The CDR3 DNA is TGTGCCAGCAGCACAGGGGGGGATACGCAGTATTTT. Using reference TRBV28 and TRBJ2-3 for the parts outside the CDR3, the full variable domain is DVKVTQSSRYLVKRTGEKVFLECVQDMDHENMFWYRQDPGLGLRLIYFSYDVKMKEKGDIPEGYSVSREKKERFSLILESASTNQTSMYLCASSTGGDTQYFGPGTRLTVL.

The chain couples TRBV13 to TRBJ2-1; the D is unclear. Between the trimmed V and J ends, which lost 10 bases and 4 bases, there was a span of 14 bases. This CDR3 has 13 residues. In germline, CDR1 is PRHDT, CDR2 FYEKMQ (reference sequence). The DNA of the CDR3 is TGTGCCACCCCCGGCCAGGCGTACAATGAGCAGTTCTTC. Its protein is CATPGQAYNEQFF.

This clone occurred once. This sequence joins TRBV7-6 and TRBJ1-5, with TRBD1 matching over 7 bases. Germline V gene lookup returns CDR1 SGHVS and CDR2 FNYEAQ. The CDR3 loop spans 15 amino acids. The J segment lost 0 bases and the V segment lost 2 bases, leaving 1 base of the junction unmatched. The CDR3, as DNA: TGTGCCAGCAGCTTAACAGGGGATAGCAATCAGCCCCAGCATTTT. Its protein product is CASSLTGDSNQPQHF.